Presented here are 5 T cell receptor beta chains from one specimen sequenced in a study of T cells in Graves' hyperthyroidism and ophthalmopathy (dated by TCRdb to the late 2010s). The library relied on multiplex PCR. Reads for this sample came from an Illumina HiSeq 2000. The TCR beta CDR3 regions were amplified from the RNA transcripts. The TCR CDR3 was subjected to a first round of RT-PCR using the HTBI primer set and the Qiagen OneStep RT-PCR kit. The raw public reads went through TCRdb reprocessing: fastp at Q25, MiXCR clone calling, in-frame beta chains kept. Rows are unified per CDR3 protein, each entry keeping the most common DNA and genes. The sample table lists about 640,000 distinct CDR3 sequences, over 40% of them with a count of one. The ten largest clones add up to 7% to 7.5% of the sample. The sequenced sample consisted of peripheral blood or thyroid tissue (not recorded which). The origin of the receptors is an adult man with Graves' disease, either hyperthyroidism or ophthalmopathy (not recorded which).

This clonotype was observed a few times. J is TRBJ1-5 and V is TRBV20-1; TRBD1 might be the D (6 bases). Germline CDR1 and CDR2: DFQATT and SNEGSKA (reference sequence). The CDR3 sequence is 14 residues long. The V gene lost 0 bases and the J gene lost 7 bases, with 13 bases spanning the gap. The CDR3 DNA reads as TGCAGTGCTAGAGATGGGGGGGCTGGGCAGCCCCAGCATTTT. It translates to CSARDGGAGQPQHF.

V usage is TRBV5-1 and J usage is TRBJ1-2, with 7 bases aligning to TRBD1. The CDR3 has 14 amino acids. J gave up 6 bases and V 4 bases, and 9 bases lay outside the gene matches. From germline, CDR1 is SGHRS and CDR2 YFSETQ. CDR3 sequence reads: CASSHRGTDNGYTF. DNA of the CDR3: TGCGCCAGCAGCCATCGCGGGACAGATAATGGCTACACCTTC.

The genes are TRBV16 and TRBJ1-2, with unresolved D. Deletions cut 3 bases from V and 1 base from J, with 15 bases between. The germline V gene encodes CDR1 KGHSY and CDR2 FQNENV. This CDR3 spans 16 amino acids. CDR3 nucleotide sequence: TGTGCCAGCAGCCAGGGGAACAGTGGCCTTAACTATGGCTACACCTTC. Translated: CASSQGNSGLNYGYTF.

This clonotype has ten or more counts. The chain combines TRBV7-8 with TRBJ1-5; 7 positions match TRBD1. CDR3 length: 15 residues. CDR1 is SGHVS and CDR2 is FQNEAQ in the germline V gene. Trimming at V came to 5 bases and at J to 3 bases, leaving 7 bases not matched to a gene. The CDR3 sequence is CASSKRQGLNQPQHF. In DNA form, the CDR3 reads TGTGCCAGCAGCAAGAGACAGGGCCTCAATCAGCCCCAGCATTTT.

In its sample, this clonotype was seen a few times. This chain links TRBV29-1 with TRBJ2-7; 8 bases match TRBD1. Germline CDR1 is SQVTM and CDR2 is ANQGSEA. V was clipped by 4 bases and J by 7 bases; unmatched bases: 9. This CDR3 has 13 residues. CDR3 sequence reads: CSVGHQGAGEQYF. The CDR3 nucleotides are TGCAGCGTTGGACACCAGGGGGCTGGGGAGCAGTACTTC.